This is a list of T cell receptor beta chains from one sample in a study of beta chain features in type 1 diabetes. The repertoire was sequenced with immunoSEQ multiplex PCR; TCRdb's copy has only in-frame clones and lacks some. This table holds a few hundred thousand clones, around 9.6% found once. Material for sequencing was central memory CD4+ T cells from blood. The receptors were gathered from a man aged 30 to 39 with type 1 diabetes. Each CDR3 is given with its conserved first and last residue. Each record gives: D gene, J gene, clone size, V gene, CDR3 DNA, CDR3 protein. D genes are given only for firm matches. Where a row states a size, it is once, few, many or the class of an expanded clone; other rows omit it.

>TRBD2|TRBJ2-2|few|TRBV6-1
TGTGCCAGCACGGTTGGGAGCGGGAGTGTGGAGCTGTTTTTT
CASTVGSGSVELFF
>-|TRBJ1-4|once|TRBV19
-
CASIVYLRRNRENCFF
>TRBD2|TRBJ2-5|few|TRBV19
TGTGCCAGTAGTATGGCCGGGACTAGCGGGGAGGAGACCCAGTACTTC
CASSMAGTSGEETQYF
>-|TRBJ2-7|few|TRBV29-1
TGCAGCGTTGGGGGGCGGGATAGGGACGAGCAGTACTTC
CSVGGRDRDEQYF
>-|TRBJ2-3|-|TRBV4-3
TGCGCCAGCAGCCTAATCAACTTGGGACTCTCCACCAGCACAGATACGCAGTATTTT
CASSLINLGLSTSTDTQYF
>-|TRBJ1-2|many|TRBV21-1
TGTGCCAGCAGCAACCATGGACAGGGAGACTATGGCTACACCTTC
CASSNHGQGDYGYTF
>-|TRBJ2-1|-|TRBV6-6
TGTGCCAGCAGGGGTGACCTCTACAATGAGCAGTTCTTC
CASRGDLYNEQFF
>-|TRBJ2-4|-|TRBV6-6
TGTGCCAGCAGTCTGACACCCGTATCCGCCAAAAACATTCAGTACTTC
CASSLTPVSAKNIQYF
>TRBD1|TRBJ2-7|-|TRBV27
TGTGCCAGCAGTCCTTCTATCCACAGGGGCGAGCAGTACTTC
CASSPSIHRGEQYF
>-|TRBJ1-2|few|TRBV6-1
TGTGCCAGCGCGAGGGCGGGTAACTATGGCTACACCTTC
CASARAGNYGYTF
>TRBD1|TRBJ1-2|few|TRBV7-2
TGTGCCAGCAGCCGTTCCGGGACAGATGGCTACACCTTC
CASSRSGTDGYTF
>-|TRBJ2-3|few|TRBV6-6
TGTGCCAGCAGCCCACCAGGCACAGATACGCAGTATTTT
CASSPPGTDTQYF
>TRBD2|TRBJ2-7|many|TRBV7-2
TGTGCCAGCAGCTTAGCGCCGTGGCGGGGGGTTTACGAGCAGTACTTC
CASSLAPWRGVYEQYF
>-|TRBJ2-5|-|TRBV2
TGTGCCAGCAGTAACAGGGTTCGGGAGACCCAGTACTTC
CASSNRVRETQYF
>-|TRBJ2-7|many|TRBV7-9
TGTGCCAGCAGCTTAGGGCGCGAGCAGTACTTC
CASSLGREQYF